The subject of this entry is one T cell receptor (beta chain). Its antigen is still unknown. This entry belongs to a study of brain T cells in children with intractable seizures. Study-level points and caveats: Pre- and post-surgery blood differed in depth, so pre-surgery absences may be undersampling. Only CDR3 sequence similarity suggested viral specificity, without known HCMV serostatus.

Sequencing was limited to surgery cases with top T cell transcript signatures in brain tissue. Before surgery, patients took at least one anti-epileptic drug. Measured with immunoSEQ multiplex PCR; TCRdb has only the in-frame clones, and not every one. The data show 80,000 or so clones, approximately 94% seen once. The germline V and J ends were trimmed by 1 base and 3 bases, with 4 bases remaining between them. Germline lookup yields CDR1 GTSNPN and CDR2 SVGIG (reference sequence). The CDR3 sequence is 12 residues long. Source: peripheral blood, taken at surgery. This clonotype originated in a boy less than two years old with tuberous sclerosis and intractable seizures. The chain links TRBV30 to TRBJ1-5; D not resolved. CDR3 in amino acids: CAWSEYNQPQHF. The CDR3 region has the DNA TGTGCCTGGAGTGAATACAATCAGCCCCAGCATTTT. The variable domain in full, completed from reference TRBV30 and TRBJ1-5, reads SQTIHQWPATLVQPVGSPLSLECTVEGTSNPNLYWYRQAAGRGLQLLFYSVGIGQISSEVPQNLSASRPQDRQFILSSKKLLLSDSGFYLCAWSEYNQPQHFGDGTRLSIL.